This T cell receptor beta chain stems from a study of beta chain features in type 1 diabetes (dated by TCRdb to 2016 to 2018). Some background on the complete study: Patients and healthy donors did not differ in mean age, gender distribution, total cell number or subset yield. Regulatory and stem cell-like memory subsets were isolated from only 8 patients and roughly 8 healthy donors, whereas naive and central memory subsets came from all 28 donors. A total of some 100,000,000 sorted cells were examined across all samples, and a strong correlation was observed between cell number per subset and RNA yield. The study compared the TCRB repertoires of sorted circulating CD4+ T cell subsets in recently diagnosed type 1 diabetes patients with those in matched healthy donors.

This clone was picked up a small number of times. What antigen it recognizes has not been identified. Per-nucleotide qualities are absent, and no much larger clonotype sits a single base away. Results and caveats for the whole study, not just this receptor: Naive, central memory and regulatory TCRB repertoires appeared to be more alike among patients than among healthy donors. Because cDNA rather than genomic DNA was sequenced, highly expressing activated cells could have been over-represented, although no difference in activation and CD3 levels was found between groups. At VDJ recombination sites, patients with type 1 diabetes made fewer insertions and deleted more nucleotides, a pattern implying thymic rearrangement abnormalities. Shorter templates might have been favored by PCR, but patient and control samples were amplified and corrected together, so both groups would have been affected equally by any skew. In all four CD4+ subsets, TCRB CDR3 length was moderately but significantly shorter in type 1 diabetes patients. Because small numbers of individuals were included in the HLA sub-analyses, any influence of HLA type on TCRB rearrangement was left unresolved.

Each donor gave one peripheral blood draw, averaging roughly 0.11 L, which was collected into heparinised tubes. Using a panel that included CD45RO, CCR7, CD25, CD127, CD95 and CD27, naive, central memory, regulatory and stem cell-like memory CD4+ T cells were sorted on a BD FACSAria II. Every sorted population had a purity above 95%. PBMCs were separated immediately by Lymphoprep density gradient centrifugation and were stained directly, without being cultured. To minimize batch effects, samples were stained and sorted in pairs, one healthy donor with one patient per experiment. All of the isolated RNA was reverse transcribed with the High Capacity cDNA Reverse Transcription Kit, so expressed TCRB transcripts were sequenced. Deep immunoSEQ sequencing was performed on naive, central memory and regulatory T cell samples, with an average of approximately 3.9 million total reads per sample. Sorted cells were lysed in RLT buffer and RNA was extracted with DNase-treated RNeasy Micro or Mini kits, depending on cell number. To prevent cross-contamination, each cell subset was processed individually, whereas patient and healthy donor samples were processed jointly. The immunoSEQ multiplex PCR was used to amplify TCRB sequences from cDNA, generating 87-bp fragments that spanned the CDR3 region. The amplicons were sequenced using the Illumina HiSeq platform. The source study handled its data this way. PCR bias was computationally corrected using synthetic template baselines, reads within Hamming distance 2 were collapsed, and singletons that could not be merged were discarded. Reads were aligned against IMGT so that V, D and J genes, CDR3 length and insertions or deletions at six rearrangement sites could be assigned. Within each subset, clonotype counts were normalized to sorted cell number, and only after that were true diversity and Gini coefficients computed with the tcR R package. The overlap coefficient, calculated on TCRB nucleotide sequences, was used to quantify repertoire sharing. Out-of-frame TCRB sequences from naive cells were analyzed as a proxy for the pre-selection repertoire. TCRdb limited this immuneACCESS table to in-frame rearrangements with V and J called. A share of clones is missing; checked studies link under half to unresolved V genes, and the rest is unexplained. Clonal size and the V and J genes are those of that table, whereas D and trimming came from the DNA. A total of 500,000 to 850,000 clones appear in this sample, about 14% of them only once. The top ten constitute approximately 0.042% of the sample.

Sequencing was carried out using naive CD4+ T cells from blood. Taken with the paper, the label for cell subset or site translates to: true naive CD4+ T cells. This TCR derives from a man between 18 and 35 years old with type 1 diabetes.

The DNA is TGCGCCAGCAGCTCTAGGACTAGCACAGATACGCAGTATTTT. Its protein product is CASSSRTSTDTQYF. This chain is built from TRBV5-1 and TRBJ2-3; matching of 5 bases hints at TRBD2 as the D gene. Per the germline V gene, SGHRS is the CDR1 and YFSETQ is the CDR2. Trimming costs V 3 bases and J 0 bases, and their ends lie 8 bases apart. The CDR3, cysteine through phenylalanine, is 14 amino acids long. The kept DNA is CDR3 alone, 42 bases in frame from the first base.